The present TCR beta chain was sequenced within a study of siplizumab effects on memory and regulatory T cells. Whole-study results and caveats: No more than a minor fraction of alloreactive clones could be traced back to unstimulated subsets. Proliferating Tregs in siplizumab cultures were never verified as suppressive.

V was clipped by 2 bases and J by 1 base, with 8 bases between them. Germline V gene data show CDR1 as KGHSH and CDR2 as LQKENI. There are 14 residues in the CDR3. Assay: immunoSEQ multiplex PCR; the TCRdb copy retains only in-frame clones and omits some. The data contain 62,000 or so clones, less than 85% of them seen just once; the ten biggest clones take up 3.5% to 4%. A word on this clone: Its antigen is not known.

The receptor's source is a human donor in good health. The sample comprised memory CD4+ T cells sorted from blood. V is TRBV18 and J is TRBJ1-2; tentative D call: TRBD1 (5 bases). The CDR3 DNA is TGTGCCAGCTCACCAGACAGTAATAACTATGGCTACACCTTC. This translates into CASSPDSNNYGYTF.